The rows below give T cell receptor beta chains drawn from one sample of a study of cytomegalovirus exposure and HLA in healthy donors. Assay used: immunoSEQ multiplex PCR; TCRdb lists only in-frame clones, some missing. Of 150,000 to 200,000 clones listed, over 75% were seen once; the top ten hold roughly 0.095%. The sequenced sample was PBMCs. These receptors originate from a boy under 10 years old in good health and CMV-seronegative. Each CDR3 is given with its conserved first and last residue. Fields, in order: D gene, clone size, J gene, V gene, CDR3 protein. D genes are given only for firm matches. Clone size is given for some rows only: seen once, a few or many times, or a class if the clone is expanded.

>.|.|TRBJ2-7|TRBV7-2
CASSTRQNYEQYF
>.|few|TRBJ2-2|TRBV9
CASSANRLAGELFF
>.|.|TRBJ2-5|TRBV5-1
CASALTYQETQYF
>.|few|TRBJ1-1|TRBV19
CASSLPRDGLNTEAFF
>.|.|TRBJ2-3|TRBV14
CASSQDIIIPLKSGGDSTDTQYF
>.|.|TRBJ2-5|TRBV29-1
CSVAYRLQGTQYF
>TRBD1|.|TRBJ2-3|TRBV5-1
CASSAGTETDTQYF
>TRBD2|.|TRBJ2-1|TRBV5-3
CARSLVSLAGGPCRGYEQFF
>.|.|TRBJ2-5|TRBV20-1
CSATGSETQYF
>.|.|TRBJ1-6|TRBV10-3
CAISELGGYNSPLHF
>.|.|TRBJ2-1|TRBV7-9
CASSSSNEQFF
>.|.|TRBJ2-7|TRBV27
CASSLKTTGYEQYF
>TRBD1|.|TRBJ1-2|TRBV9
CASSGGGTEVYGYTF
>.|.|TRBJ1-1|TRBV5-6
CASSLFVGAGNTEAFF
>TRBD1|.|TRBJ1-6|TRBV18
CASSQGTGLSPLHF